The T cell receptor beta chain described here comes from a study of identical twins. This clonotype has ten or more counts. Its specificity is unknown. Whole-study findings and limits: Cord blood beta clonotypes that were abundant carried fewer insertions, and memory repertoires showed no such trend. Partial confounding of zero-insertion analyses by invariant MAIT and iNKT cells was possible. There was more out-of-frame TCR alpha sharing in monozygotic twins than models estimated.

It was template switching that added a universal primer site, and there were unique molecular identifiers on the cDNA. TCRdb processed the 5' RACE reads anew with MiXCR; each CDR3 protein has one entry. The sample consists of hundreds of thousands of distinct CDR3 sequences, approximately 6% of them appearing once. Input material: naive T cells sorted from blood. The receptor was isolated from a man between 18 and 35 years old in good health.

The CDR3 DNA sequence: TGTGCCAGCAGAGACGGCGCGAACACCGGGGAGCTGTTTTTT. It encodes CASRDGANTGELFF. This chain uses TRBV7-7 with TRBJ2-2; D call uncertain. This CDR3 is 14 amino acids long. Germline loops: CDR1 SSHAT, CDR2 FNYEAQ (reference sequence). V lost 6 bases and J lost 0, with 8 bases in between.